This is a list of T cell receptor beta chains from one sample in a study of blood T cells in healthy people across ages. MiXCR, run by TCRdb on the 5' RACE reads, gives a single entry per CDR3 protein. The data hold fewer than 2 million distinct CDR3 sequences, with roughly 43% observed a single time. What was sequenced was blood. The receptor set was obtained from a human donor in good health. The CDR3 runs from the conserved cysteine through the conserved F or W. A D gene is named only where the DNA matches it firmly. Part of the rows lack a size; the others show once, few, many or a class for expanded clones.

CASSSYRTSGGTQYF,TGTGCCAGCAGCTCATACAGGACTAGCGGGGGAACGCAGTATTTT,-,TRBJ2-3,TRBV11-2,TRBD2
CASSYRAALTSTDTQYF,TGTGCCAGCAGTTACAGGGCGGCCTTAACAAGCACAGATACGCAGTATTTT,-,TRBJ2-3,TRBV6-6,-
CASSDPGGAQETQYF,TGCGCCAGCAGCGACCCGGGGGGGGCCCAAGAGACCCAGTACTTC,-,TRBJ2-5,TRBV5-1,TRBD2
CASSLPRIDTQYF,TGTGCCAGCAGCTTGCCCAGGATAGATACGCAGTATTTT,-,TRBJ2-3,TRBV5-6,-
CASSGEGLAGVNEQFF,TGTGCCTCAAGCGGGGAAGGACTAGCGGGGGTTAATGAGCAGTTCTTC,-,TRBJ2-1,TRBV5-5,TRBD2
CASSQDRKGKGYGYTF,TGTGCCAGCAGCCAAGATAGGAAGGGAAAGGGATATGGCTACACCTTC,-,TRBJ1-2,TRBV3-1,-
CASSLGEFGAFF,TGTGCCAGCAGCCTAGGTGAGTTTGGGGCTTTCTTT,few,TRBJ1-1,TRBV12-3/TRBV12-4,-
CASSLLRGPQYF,TGTGCCAGCAGCCTGCTCCGGGGCCCGCAGTACTTC,once,TRBJ2-5,TRBV6-5,-
CASSLAEGGLGYTF,TGTGCCAGCAGCTTGGCCGAGGGAGGTCTTGGCTACACCTTC,-,TRBJ1-2,TRBV5-8,-
CASSQVKGVNTEAFF,TGCGCCAGCAGCCAAGTAAAAGGGGTAAACACTGAAGCTTTCTTT,once,TRBJ1-1,TRBV4-1,-
CASSQGDIETQYF,TGCGCCAGCAGCCAAGGGGATATTGAGACCCAGTACTTC,few,TRBJ2-5,TRBV4-1,-
CASSSANRLNTEAFF,TGCGCCAGCAGCTCCGCAAACAGGTTGAACACTGAAGCTTTCTTT,-,TRBJ1-1,TRBV5-1,-
CASSAMREQYF,TGTGCCAGCAGTGCCATGAGGGAGCAGTACTTC,-,TRBJ2-7,TRBV11-2,-
CASSTTGGRYNEQYF,TGTGCCAGCAGCACAACAGGGGGCCGCTACAATGAGCAGTACTTC,-,TRBJ2-5,TRBV7-9,TRBD1
CASSLGAPYGYTF,TGTGCCAGCAGCTTAGGTGCTCCCTATGGCTACACCTTC,many,TRBJ1-2,TRBV7-2,-
CASSPTTTPYNEQFF,TGTGCCAGCAGCCCTACGACTACTCCCTACAATGAGCAGTTCTTC,-,TRBJ2-1,TRBV7-3,-
CSARDWGGTYEQYF,TGCAGTGCTAGAGATTGGGGGGGGACCTACGAGCAGTACTTC,few,TRBJ2-7,TRBV20-1,TRBD2
CVSRHNTQAKNIQYF,TGTGTCAGCCGACACAACACCCAAGCCAAAAACATTCAGTACTTC,-,TRBJ2-4,TRBV5-4,-
CASRRLQWRCEQFF,TGTGCCAGCAGGCGCTTGCAATGGAGATGTGAGCAGTTCTTC,few,TRBJ2-1,TRBV14,-
CASSDRGAGPNYGYTF,TGCGCCAGCAGCGACAGGGGAGCAGGTCCTAACTATGGCTACACCTTC,-,TRBJ1-2,TRBV5-1,TRBD1
CASSQDLTLYGYTF,TGCGCCAGCAGCCAAGACTTGACCCTCTATGGCTACACCTTC,few,TRBJ1-2,TRBV4-3,-
CASSEPGGGAKNIQYF,TGTGCCAGCAGTGAACCGGGGGGAGGGGCCAAAAACATTCAGTACTTC,-,TRBJ2-4,TRBV25-1,TRBD2
CASSHGTGSGELFF,TGTGCCAGCAGCCACGGGACAGGGTCCGGGGAGCTGTTTTTT,-,TRBJ2-2,TRBV13,TRBD1
CAWTVVSYNEQFF,TGTGCCTGGACTGTGGTGTCCTACAATGAGCAGTTCTTC,few,TRBJ2-1,TRBV30,-
CSVGPKQGSYEQYF,TGCAGCGTTGGGCCCAAACAGGGCTCCTACGAGCAGTACTTC,-,TRBJ2-7,TRBV29-1,-
CASSVVLGWASEAFF,TGTGCCAGCAGCGTAGTTTTGGGATGGGCCTCTGAAGCTTTCTTT,few,TRBJ1-1,TRBV9,-
CSARDIGIAGGYYEQYF,TGCAGTGCTAGAGATATCGGGATAGCGGGGGGTTACTACGAGCAGTACTTC,many,TRBJ2-7,TRBV20-1,TRBD2
CASSQRQGAPGYTF,TGTGCCAGCAGCCAACGACAGGGGGCCCCTGGCTACACCTTC,-,TRBJ1-2,TRBV4-2,TRBD1
CASSPRDAFSYNSLLHF,TGTGCCAGCAGCCCCCGGGACGCCTTCTCCTATAATTCACTCCTCCACTTT,-,TRBJ1-6,TRBV9,-
CSGWGADYGYTF,TGCAGCGGATGGGGGGCGGACTATGGCTACACCTTC,few,TRBJ1-2,TRBV29-1,-
CASSPSAPRGETQYF,TGTGCCAGCAGCCCCTCCGCCCCGAGAGGGGAGACCCAGTACTTC,-,TRBJ2-5,TRBV11-3,-
CASSQDSTVTGFHEKLFF,TGTGCCAGCAGCCAAGATTCCACCGTGACAGGGTTTCATGAAAAACTGTTTTTT,few,TRBJ1-4,TRBV4-2,TRBD1
CASSDVWRGLDTQYF,TGTGCCAGCAGCGATGTGTGGCGGGGGTTAGATACGCAGTATTTT,few,TRBJ2-3,TRBV7-2,TRBD2
CASSQEAASSGANVLTF,TGCGCCAGCAGCCAAGAAGCAGCCAGCTCTGGGGCCAACGTCCTGACTTTC,few,TRBJ2-6,TRBV4-1,-
CASGLAVSYNEQFF,TGTGCCAGTGGACTAGCGGTCTCCTACAATGAGCAGTTCTTC,-,TRBJ2-1,TRBV28,TRBD2
CSATVSGGAGDTQYF,TGCAGTGCCACCGTTTCGGGGGGGGCCGGAGATACGCAGTATTTT,-,TRBJ2-3,TRBV20-1,TRBD2
CASSQGLRGNEQYF,TGTGCCAGCAGCCAAGGTTTGCGGGGAAACGAGCAGTACTTC,-,TRBJ2-7,TRBV4-2,-
CSASVAGTDTQYF,TGCAGTGCTAGCGTCGCTGGGACAGATACGCAGTATTTT,few,TRBJ2-3,TRBV20-1,-
CASSPLDRVDEKLFF,TGTGCCAGCAGCCCACTGGACAGGGTCGACGAAAAACTGTTTTTT,-,TRBJ1-4,TRBV6-6,TRBD1
CSARDEQGAENTEAFF,TGCAGTGCTAGAGATGAACAGGGGGCGGAGAACACTGAAGCTTTCTTT,-,TRBJ1-1,TRBV20-1,TRBD1
CASILSVRGRHEQYF,TGTGCCAGCATCCTCTCGGTCAGGGGGCGCCACGAGCAGTACTTC,-,TRBJ2-7,TRBV7-2,TRBD1
CAGSLTTGGQDEQFF,TGTGCCGGCAGTCTTACGACGGGGGGCCAGGATGAGCAGTTCTTC,-,TRBJ2-1,TRBV7-3,-
CASSYSSSGGHYNEQFF,TGTGCCAGCAGTTACTCCTCAAGCGGGGGCCACTACAATGAGCAGTTCTTC,-,TRBJ2-1,TRBV6-6,TRBD2
CASGSFYEQYF,TGTGCCAGTGGGTCATTTTACGAGCAGTACTTC,-,TRBJ2-7,TRBV27,-
CASSLGGISNEQFF,TGTGCCAGCAGCTTAGGTGGTATCAGTAATGAGCAGTTCTTC,-,TRBJ2-1,TRBV7-7,-
CASSLGQGILISYEQYF,TGCGCCAGCAGCTTGGGACAGGGGATCCTGATTTCCTACGAGCAGTACTTC,-,TRBJ2-7,TRBV5-1,TRBD1
CASKKVVAGSYEQYF,TGTGCCTCCAAAAAGGTGGTAGCGGGGTCCTACGAGCAGTACTTC,-,TRBJ2-7,TRBV27,TRBD2
CASSGGSNEQFF,TGTGCCAGCAGCGGGGGTTCCAATGAGCAGTTCTTC,-,TRBJ2-1,TRBV3-1,-
CSAPGTPQYEQYF,TGCAGTGCTCCCGGGACACCTCAATACGAGCAGTACTTC,-,TRBJ2-7,TRBV20-1,-
CSARERQVPYEQYF,TGCAGTGCTCGGGAGAGACAGGTACCCTACGAGCAGTACTTC,few,TRBJ2-7,TRBV20-1,-
CASSPIAGGGETQYF,TGTGCCAGCAGCCCAATAGCGGGGGGTGGAGAGACCCAGTACTTC,-,TRBJ2-5,TRBV7-2,TRBD2
CASRTPTYEQYF,TGTGCCAGCCGGACTCCGACCTACGAGCAGTACTTC,-,TRBJ2-7,TRBV28,-
CASGLTQANTQYF,TGTGCTAGTGGTTTGACCCAGGCCAATACGCAGTATTTT,few,TRBJ2-3,TRBV12-5,-